This T cell receptor (beta chain) was documented in a study of blood T cell repertoires in COVID-19 (dated by TCRdb to the early 2020s). For context, the study as a whole: Collaborator samples came from the United States, Italy and Spain and covered acute and convalescent phases of COVID-19. The prospective study material was composed of cDNA or gDNA derived from T cells, B-cell-depleted T cells, or PBMCs. Subjects who had been exposed to COVID-19, were actively infected with it, or had recovered from it provided the deeply sampled blood TCRbeta repertoires that made up the dataset. The repertoires were made available in a free public database intended to serve as a resource for research on the immune response to SARS-CoV-2. The samples were drawn from two sources: the first 160 participants of the ongoing ImmuneRACE study, and over 950 subjects contributed by 6 global collaborators. Sample metadata almost always included a de-identified subject ID, COVID-19 status, age in years and sex. Where available, HLA class I and class II types were taken from metadata supplied by the sample provider and were not determined by assay-based typing.

TCRbeta CDR3 regions were amplified from genomic DNA by means of the immunoSEQ Assay, a bias-controlled multiplex PCR. Per the authors' processing: The number of nucleated cells in each sample was estimated from the amplification of reference gene primers within the assay. To quantify the absolute abundance of each unique TCRbeta CDR3 rearrangement, sequence reads were collapsed and filtered. For each sample, productive Simpson clonality was calculated by taking the square root of Simpson's diversity index across productive rearrangements. TCRdb provides this immuneACCESS table in a form limited to in-frame rearrangements. Some clones are lacking; in checked studies, under half of them reflect an unresolved V gene, and why the rest are absent is not known. V, J and clone size reflect that table, while D and trimming were determined from the DNA. This sample lists 50,000 to 65,000 clones; 91% were detected once. The ten top clones hold roughly 7% of the sample.

Whole blood was collected in K2EDTA tubes by collaborating institutions according to the institutions' own protocols. For TCRbeta analysis, collaborators shipped samples as frozen whole blood, isolated PBMCs, or DNA extracted from either of those sample types. Broad study findings and their caveats: The quantity of clinical and demographic metadata differed by source and by participant and was supplied without curation.

Trimming costs V 6 bases and J 1 base, and their ends lie 9 bases apart. For CDR1 and CDR2, the germline V gene lists MDHEN and SYDVKM. The CDR3 numbers 14 residues from cysteine through phenylalanine. Of all the DNA, just the CDR3 is kept, 42 bases in frame from base 1. Concerning this clone itself: This receptor's antigen is unknown. No quality values exist for individual bases; no much larger clone is one base distant.

This clonotype originated in a woman aged 60-75 years with active or convalescent COVID-19. Recombination linked TRBV28 to TRBJ1-4, and TRBD1 may be the D gene, going by 6 matching bases. Sample: peripheral blood. The nucleotide sequence reads TGTGCCAGCAGCCAGACAGGAACTAATGAAAAACTGTTTTTT. It specifies CASSQTGTNEKLFF.